What follows are 10 T cell receptor beta chains derived from one specimen sequenced in a study of cytotoxic CD8 clonotypes in ibrutinib-treated CLL. Produced via immunoSEQ multiplex PCR; TCRdb's table is partial and in-frame only. The table includes 25,000 to 30,000 clones, around 63% detected once. Here the sequenced sample was PBMCs, taken after 24 months of ibrutinib treatment. Every receptor here comes from a human donor with chronic lymphocytic leukemia.

This clone was seen just once. The chain is built from TRBV29-1 and TRBJ2-3, with a possible D match to TRBD1 (5 bases). Germline-derived CDR1 and CDR2 are SQVTM and ANQGSEA. The V end was cut by 1 base, the J end by 6 bases, with 11 bases between. CDR3 length: 13 residues. The CDR3 nucleotides read TGCAGCGTTGAAGGGGGCGCATGGGATACGCAGTATTTT. It yields the protein CSVEGGAWDTQYF.

This chain links TRBV6-4 with TRBJ2-3, with 7 bases matching TRBD2. With 0 bases clipped from V and 9 bases from J, the junction kept 12 bases outside the gene matches. From germline, CDR1 is MRHNA and CDR2 SNTAGT. This CDR3 has 16 amino acids. The CDR3 DNA is TGTGCCAGCAGTGACTCCCCTGGGGGGGTGCCGGGGACGCAGTATTTT. This sequence encodes CASSDSPGGVPGTQYF.

The chain links TRBV5-4 to TRBJ2-7; TRBD1 aligns across 10 bases. V shed 4 bases, J shed 0 bases, and the junction held 4 bases outside the gene matches. Germline assignment: CDR1 SGHNT and CDR2 YYREEE (reference sequence). This CDR3 contains 15 residues. CDR3 in DNA: TGTGCCAGCAGCGGCGGACAGGGGGGCTCCTACGAGCAGTACTTC. Amino acids: CASSGGQGGSYEQYF.

This clone was counted a few times. J is TRBJ2-3 and V is TRBV9, with D unresolved. The V end lost 0 bases, the J end lost 4 bases, and 9 bases lay between the germline ends. Per germline, CDR1 SGDLS and CDR2 YYNGEE. There are 14 residues in the CDR3. DNA for the CDR3: TGTGCCAGCAGCGTAGATAACCGTGCAGATACGCAGTATTTT. This translates into CASSVDNRADTQYF.

The chain couples TRBV18 to TRBJ2-5, with D possibly being TRBD1 or TRBD2 (6 bases each). V was trimmed by 0 bases and J by 2 bases, leaving 13 bases between them. This CDR3 is built from 16 residues. Germline V lookup: CDR1 KGHSH, CDR2 LQKENI. This CDR3 reads CASSPPVAGTQETQYF. The CDR3 DNA follows: TGTGCCAGCTCACCACCGGTGGCGGGGACACAAGAGACCCAGTACTTC.

The chain employs TRBV27 and TRBJ2-1; TRBD1 agrees at 7 bases. Per the germline V gene, CDR1 is MNHEY and CDR2 is SMNVEV (reference sequence). The CDR3 length is 15 residues. V lost 5 bases, J lost 4 bases, and 8 bases stayed unmatched. CDR3 sequence (DNA): TGTGCCAGCAGTCGAGGGGGCGCGGGTTACAATGAGCAGTTCTTC. Residues: CASSRGGAGYNEQFF.

This clone was found a few times. The V and J genes are TRBV6-5 and TRBJ2-6; D not resolved. The V and J ends lost 2 bases and 1 base respectively, with 3 bases between them. The CDR3 is made up of 14 amino acids. Per germline, CDR1 MNHEY and CDR2 SVGAGI. In nucleotides, the CDR3 is TGTGCCAGCAGTTACGGATCTGGGGCCAACGTCCTGACTTTC. Protein: CASSYGSGANVLTF.

The gene calls are TRBV7-9 and TRBJ2-5; 8 bases map to TRBD2. Germline CDR1 is SEHNR and CDR2 is FQNEAQ (reference sequence). The length of the CDR3 is 14 residues. J lost 3 bases, V lost 5 bases, and 5 bases had no gene match. Here the CDR3 reads CASSATSGEETQYF. The CDR3 DNA reads as TGTGCCAGCAGCGCCACTAGCGGAGAAGAGACCCAGTACTTC. The full variable domain, rest sourced from reference TRBV7-9 and TRBJ2-5, is DTGVSQNPRHKITKRGQNVTFRCDPISEHNRLYWYRQTLGQGPEFLTYFQNEAQLEKSRLLSDRFSAERPKGSFSTLEIQRTEQGDSAMYLCASSATSGEETQYFGPGTRLLVL.

The V call is TRBV4-1, the J call TRBJ1-1, with D unclear. The germline V gene encodes CDR1 MGHRA and CDR2 YSYEKL. V lost 0 bases and J 0 bases, leaving 11 bases between the germline ends. The CDR3 sequence is 16 residues long. CDR3 DNA: TGCGCCAGCAGCCAAGAGCCAACACAGATGAACACTGAAGCTTTCTTT. It encodes CASSQEPTQMNTEAFF.

The chain is built from TRBV14 and TRBJ1-6; D is unresolved. The CDR3 sequence is 13 residues long. The V gene's germline CDR1 is SGHDN and CDR2 FVKESK. Trimming removed 3 bases at V and 9 bases at J, with 9 bases between. The CDR3 DNA follows: TGTGCCAGCAGCCAGGACGCGCTTTCACCCCTCCACTTT. Translating gives CASSQDALSPLHF.